This entry concerns a single T cell receptor beta chain. This specimen comes from a study of control samples from healthy donors and cancer patients. V was trimmed by 1 base and J by 4 bases, leaving 15 bases between them. The CDR3 sequence is 15 residues long. Germline V gene lookup returns CDR1 SGHRS and CDR2 YFSETQ. Assay: immunoSEQ multiplex PCR; the TCRdb copy retains only in-frame clones and omits some. In the table there are about 180,000 clones, around 87% of which are singletons. V and J are TRBV5-1 and TRBJ2-7; either TRBD1 or TRBD2 may fit D (6 bases each). This sequence originates from a woman aged 50 to 60 in good health. Sample: blood. CDR3 sequence: CASSLSWGAIYEQYF. CDR3 nucleotide sequence: TGCGCCAGCAGCTTGTCTTGGGGGGCGATATACGAGCAGTACTTC.